These 27 T cell receptor beta chains originate from one sample sequenced in a study of OX40 agonist ivuxolimab in advanced cancers. Some clones are missing from TCRdb's copy, which holds only in-frame ones; the method was immunoSEQ multiplex PCR. The sample yields 75,000 to 95,000 clones, about 90% seen once. Material: CD4+ or CD8+ T cells sorted from blood, obtained in a trial of the OX40 agonist ivuxolimab. The receptor source for this set is an adult with an advanced solid tumor such as melanoma, head and neck, liver or kidney cancer.

The genes are TRBV5-5 and TRBJ1-2, with 12 bases aligning to TRBD1. The CDR3 length is 16 residues. From germline, CDR1 is SGHKS and CDR2 YYEKEE (reference sequence). V shed 0 bases and J 6 bases; nucleotides not matched to a gene: 6. The CDR3 nucleotides are TGTGCCAGCAGCTTGGACGGGACAGGGGGCGCCGATGGCTACACCTTC. Translation gives CASSLDGTGGADGYTF.

The J gene is TRBJ2-7, the V gene TRBV28; the D call may be TRBD1 or TRBD2 (5 bases each). The length of the CDR3 is 16 residues. CDR1 is MDHEN, CDR2 SYDVKM, per germline. Trimming left V 2 bases short and J 0 bases short, with 14 bases between. The CDR3 region has the DNA TGTGCCAGCAGTTTAGGTTCGGGACGGAGCTCCTACGAGCAGTACTTC. Its translation: CASSLGSGRSSYEQYF.

V usage is TRBV9 and J usage is TRBJ2-5, with D hard to call. The V end lost 0 bases, the J end lost 2 bases, and 5 bases lay between the germline ends. The CDR3 contains 13 residues. The germline V gene encodes CDR1 SGDLS and CDR2 YYNGEE. The DNA of the CDR3 is TGTGCCAGCAGCGTAGGCAGGCAAGAGACCCAGTACTTC. Protein: CASSVGRQETQYF.

This clone was seen just once. This chain connects TRBV10-2 to TRBJ2-4, with D possibly TRBD2 on 5 matching bases. Between the trimmed V and J ends, which lost 9 bases and 3 bases, there was a span of 12 bases. In germline, CDR1 is WSHSY, CDR2 SAAADI. This CDR3 comprises 13 residues. CDR3 loop: CASSHGDKNIQYF. The DNA of the CDR3 is TGCGCCAGTTCTCACGGGGACAAAAACATTCAGTACTTC.

This clone was seen only once. This chain links TRBV19 with TRBJ2-5; tentatively, D is TRBD1 (6 bases). V was trimmed by 5 bases and J by 3 bases, leaving 13 bases between them. The CDR3 is 14 residues long. Looked up from germline, CDR1 is LNHDA and CDR2 is SQIVND (reference sequence). CDR3 protein: CASSRGQGKETQYF. The CDR3 DNA follows: TGTGCCAGTAGTCGAGGCCAGGGGAAAGAGACCCAGTACTTC.

This sequence joins TRBV19 and TRBJ1-2; no definite D call. This CDR3 region has 15 residues. Germline V gene lookup returns CDR1 LNHDA and CDR2 SQIVND (reference sequence). Trimming pared 3 bases from V and 8 bases from J, leaving 19 bases between. Here the CDR3 DNA reads TGTGCCAGTAGTATGCAAGGCCGTGTAACAAAGGGCTACACCTTC. It yields the protein CASSMQGRVTKGYTF.

The V call is TRBV6-1, the J call TRBJ2-7, with D possibly matching TRBD1 (5 bases). This CDR3 is built from 11 residues. V was pared by 3 bases and J by 6 bases, with 6 bases between. Germline loops: CDR1 MNHNS, CDR2 SASEGT. CDR3 DNA sequence: TGTGCCAGCAGTGAGGGGCCCGAGCAGTACTTC. As protein: CASSEGPEQYF.

The V gene is TRBV9, the J gene TRBJ2-3; 8 positions agree with TRBD2. V lost 6 bases and J lost 2; bases outside the gene matches: 5. The CDR3 is 14 amino acids. In germline, CDR1 is SGDLS, CDR2 YYNGEE. CDR3 coding DNA: TGTGCCAGCAACCCGGGGGGGCCCACAGATACGCAGTATTTT. Translation: CASNPGGPTDTQYF.

The chain carries TRBV20-1 and TRBJ2-5, with TRBD2 matching 8 bases. The J segment lost 10 bases and the V segment lost 6 bases, leaving 7 bases of the junction unmatched. There are 11 residues in the CDR3. Germline lookup yields CDR1 DFQATT and CDR2 SNEGSKA (reference sequence). CDR3 nucleotide sequence: TGCAGTGCGGCCCCCGGGGGGGGCCAGTACTTC. This gives the protein CSAAPGGGQYF.

J is TRBJ2-1 and V is TRBV5-1; D gene ambiguous. Per the germline V gene, CDR1 is SGHRS and CDR2 is YFSETQ. The ends were cut back, 4 bases at V and 6 bases at J, with 14 bases in the middle. The CDR3 is 14 amino acids. The CDR3 sequence is CASSLAGSFNEQFF. CDR3 nucleotide sequence: TGCGCCAGCAGCCTCGCCGGGTCGTTCAATGAGCAGTTCTTC.

The chain has TRBV10-3 and TRBJ1-2; 7 positions agree with TRBD1. Trimming took 4 bases from V and 2 from J; bases not matched to a gene: 4. In germline, CDR1 is ENHRY, CDR2 SYGVKD. The CDR3 spans 14 residues. The CDR3: CAISGGGINYGYTF. CDR3 nucleotides: TGTGCCATCAGTGGAGGGGGCATAAACTATGGCTACACCTTC.

The rearrangement links TRBV9 to TRBJ2-7, with 9 bases fitting TRBD1. V trimming: 4 bases; J trimming: 6 bases; junction bases outside the gene matches: 11. Germline values: CDR1 SGDLS, CDR2 YYNGEE. The CDR3 sequence is 15 residues long. The CDR3 sequence: CASSSRDREDGEQYF. In nucleotides, the CDR3 is TGTGCCAGCAGCTCCCGGGACAGGGAGGATGGCGAGCAGTACTTC. The variable domain in full, with the rest retrieved from reference TRBV9 and TRBJ2-7, is DSGVTQTPKHLITATGQRVTLRCSPRSGDLSVYWYQQSLDQGLQFLIQYYNGEERAKGNILERFSAQQFPDLHSELNLSSLELGDSALYFCASSSRDREDGEQYFGPGTRLTVT.

The chain uses TRBV27 and TRBJ1-1, with TRBD1 identical over 7 bases. Germline values: CDR1 MNHEY, CDR2 SMNVEV (reference sequence). V trimming: 5 bases; J trimming: 4 bases; junction bases outside the gene matches: 7. The CDR3 has 14 amino acids. For the CDR3, the DNA is TGTGCCAGCAGTCTTCACAGGGGACCCACTGAAGCTTTCTTT. This encodes CASSLHRGPTEAFF.

This clone occurred once. V is TRBV7-2 and J is TRBJ2-1; 7 nucleotides line up with TRBD2. V dropped 0 bases and J dropped 7; count of bases not matched to a gene: 12. Germline V lookup: CDR1 SGHTA, CDR2 FQGNSA. The CDR3 has 17 amino acids. CDR3 coding DNA: TGTGCCAGCAGCTTAGCTATCACACTAGCGCGAAGGAATGAGCAGTTCTTC. Its protein product is CASSLAITLARRNEQFF.

The genes are TRBV5-4 and TRBJ2-7; TRBD2 is a possible D gene (6 bases). The CDR3 extends over 15 amino acids. Germline assignment: CDR1 SGHNT and CDR2 YYREEE (reference sequence). Trimming removed 4 bases from V and 5 bases from J, with 19 bases in between. The CDR3, as DNA: TGTGCCAGCAGCCCGAGCTCGGGGGATATCCACGAGCAGTACTTC. Translating it yields CASSPSSGDIHEQYF.

The chain joins TRBV18 to TRBJ2-5; 11 nucleotides align to TRBD2. V shed 6 bases, J shed 5 bases, and the junction held 11 bases outside the gene matches. This CDR3 region has 16 residues. CDR1 and CDR2 (germline): KGHSH, LQKENI. In DNA form, the CDR3 reads TGTGCCAGCTCCCCATCTCTAGCGGGAGGAACTGAGACCCAGTACTTC. Protein sequence: CASSPSLAGGTETQYF.

The chain is built from TRBV7-9 and TRBJ2-3, with TRBD2 matching over 10 bases. The CDR3 totals 19 residues. The V gene's germline CDR1 is SEHNR and CDR2 FQNEAQ (reference sequence). With V trimmed by 5 bases and J by 1 base, 15 bases remained unmatched. The CDR3 is CASSPRGSGRWVGTDTQYF. The CDR3 DNA is TGTGCCAGCAGCCCCCGGGGTAGCGGGAGGTGGGTCGGCACAGATACGCAGTATTTT.

The chain is built from TRBV6-1 and TRBJ2-3, with D uncertain. The CDR3 contains 12 residues. Germline CDR1 and CDR2: MNHNS and SASEGT. V shed 7 bases and J shed 2 bases, with 7 bases lying between them. The CDR3 here is CASTEYTDTQYF. The CDR3 DNA follows: TGTGCCAGCACGGAATACACAGATACGCAGTATTTT.

The CDR3 DNA is TGCAGCGTTGACGGGGTTGCAGATACGCAGTATTTT. This codes for CSVDGVADTQYF. The chain carries TRBV29-1 and TRBJ2-3; D is possibly TRBD2 (5 bases). V was trimmed by 3 bases and J by 4 bases, leaving 8 bases between them. The V gene's germline CDR1 is SQVTM and CDR2 ANQGSEA. The CDR3 covers 12 residues.

The chain is built from TRBV7-6 and TRBJ2-3; 7 nucleotides match TRBD2. The CDR3 is made up of 15 amino acids. V trimming: 3 bases; J trimming: 0 bases; junction bases outside the gene matches: 3. Germline V gives CDR1 SGHVS, CDR2 FNYEAQ. The CDR3, as DNA: TGTGCCAGCAGCTTGGCGCGGGGGAGCACAGATACGCAGTATTTT. This codes for CASSLARGSTDTQYF.

This rearrangement joins TRBV19 to TRBJ1-5; 7 positions agree with TRBD1. The germline CDR1 and CDR2 sequences are LNHDA and SQIVND (reference sequence). The junction had 11 bases not matched to a gene; V was cut back by 5 bases and J by 4 bases. The CDR3 has 16 residues. The CDR3 is CASSGRDRGRNQPQHF. CDR3 nucleotide sequence: TGTGCCAGTAGTGGCCGGGACAGAGGGCGGAATCAGCCCCAGCATTTT.

The gene calls are TRBV5-6 and TRBJ1-6; 7 nucleotides agree with TRBD1. The CDR3 has 14 amino acids. The V and J ends lost 0 bases and 10 bases, in that order; junction bases with no gene match: 4. The germline gives CDR1 SGHDT, CDR2 YYEEEE. The CDR3 bases are TGTGCCAGCAGCTTGGGACAGGGAGGATCACCCCTCCACTTT. Encoded protein: CASSLGQGGSPLHF.

The gene calls are TRBV19 and TRBJ1-1, with TRBD1 as a possible D gene (5 bases). Germline assignment: CDR1 LNHDA and CDR2 SQIVND (reference sequence). Trimming removed 5 bases at V and 2 bases at J, with 12 bases between. This CDR3 contains 14 residues. The CDR3 nucleotides read TGTGCCAGTAGTCCGGGGACGGGAAACACTGAAGCTTTCTTT. This codes for CASSPGTGNTEAFF.

This chain uses TRBV6-5 with TRBJ1-3; D remains unclear. The CDR3 has 11 residues. CDR1 MNHEY and CDR2 SVGAGI come from the germline V gene. Trimming stripped 3 bases from V and 3 bases from J, with 0 bases between. CDR3 region: CASSYGNTIYF. The CDR3 nucleotides are TGTGCCAGCAGTTATGGAAACACCATATATTTT.

This chain links TRBV5-6 with TRBJ2-7; 8 bases align to TRBD1. The CDR3 contains 18 residues. The V and J ends lost 4 bases and 3 bases, in that order; junction bases with no gene match: 18. Germline values: CDR1 SGHDT, CDR2 YYEEEE. CDR3 protein: CASSRRDRPDLFHYEQYF. The CDR3 bases are TGTGCCAGCAGCAGACGGGACAGGCCTGACCTTTTCCACTACGAGCAGTACTTC.

J is TRBJ1-1 and V is TRBV5-6; maybe TRBD1 (6 bases). The germline gives CDR1 SGHDT, CDR2 YYEEEE. There are 15 residues in the CDR3. The V end lost 4 bases, the J end lost 4 bases, and 17 bases lay between the germline ends. DNA of the CDR3: TGTGCCAGCAGCACGACAGGACCGGGGGGCACTGAAGCTTTCTTT. Translating gives CASSTTGPGGTEAFF. The full variable domain, rest sourced from reference TRBV5-6 and TRBJ1-1, is DAGVTQSPTHLIKTRGQQVTLRCSPKSGHDTVSWYQQALGQGPQFIFQYYEEEERQRGNFPDRFSGHQFPNYSSELNVNALLLGDSALYLCASSTTGPGGTEAFFGQGTRLTVV.

With regard to this clone: Within the sample, other DNA sequences also encode this same CDR3. J is TRBJ2-7 and V is TRBV7-9; weak D call: TRBD2 (5 bases). CDR3 length equals 13 residues. The V gene lost 1 base and the J gene lost 4 bases, with 8 bases spanning the gap. From germline, CDR1 is SEHNR and CDR2 FQNEAQ (reference sequence). The CDR3 bases are TGTGCCAGCAGCTTAGGTGGCGGGTACGAGCAGTACTTC. The encoded protein is CASSLGGGYEQYF.